Listed below are T cell receptor beta chains from one sample, sequenced in a study of blood T cell repertoires in COVID-19. Repertoires were generated with immunoSEQ multiplex PCR, while TCRdb's copy carries only in-frame clones and drops some. Among around 150,000 clones listed, roughly 90% were seen once. The sample consisted of peripheral blood. These receptor sequences come from a woman aged 55-75 years who had recovered from COVID-19. Each CDR3 is given with its conserved first and last residue. A D gene is named only where the DNA matches it firmly. A row's size may be missing; if present it is once, few, many or a size class.

V	size	J	D	DNA	CDR3
TRBV2	-	TRBJ2-1	-	TGTGCCAGCAGTGAGACAGCCAGGTTCTTC	CASSETARFF
TRBV6-6	-	TRBJ1-2	-	TGTGCCAGCAGCCCCCAGGCTGGCTATGGCTACACCTTC	CASSPQAGYGYTF
TRBV28	-	TRBJ1-1	TRBD1	TGTGCCAGCCCCGTCCCAGGGACAGGAAACACTGAAGCTTTCTTT	CASPVPGTGNTEAFF
TRBV28	-	TRBJ1-2	-	TGTGCCAGCAGTTTAGGGCGACAGGACTATGGCTACACCTTC	CASSLGRQDYGYTF
TRBV6-5	few	TRBJ1-6	TRBD1	TGTGCCAGCAGTTCAACGACAGGGGAGAGTTCACCCCTCCACTTT	CASSSTTGESSPLHF
TRBV5-1	once	TRBJ1-2	-	TGCGCCAGCAGCTTGAACAGGGACTATGGCTACACCTTC	CASSLNRDYGYTF
TRBV5-1	-	TRBJ2-5	-	TGCGCCAGCTCCGGACTGAATCGAGAGACCCAGTACTTC	CASSGLNRETQYF
TRBV24-1	-	TRBJ1-2	TRBD1	TGTGCCACCAGTGACCCTACAGGGGGACATGGCTACACCTTC	CATSDPTGGHGYTF
TRBV28	-	TRBJ1-2	-	TGTGCCAGCAGCCTTCCCGGGGACTATGGCTACACCTTC	CASSLPGDYGYTF
TRBV4-2	-	TRBJ2-3	TRBD1	TGTGCCAGCAGCCACCTCCAGGGGGCTGGCACAGATACGCAGTATTTT	CASSHLQGAGTDTQYF
TRBV6-5	-	TRBJ1-3	-	TGTGCCAGCAGTTACAGGGGTGGCTCTGGAAACACCATATATTTT	CASSYRGGSGNTIYF
TRBV7-2	-	TRBJ1-4	-	TGTGCCAGCAGCCCTAGTGAGGGATGGGAAAAACTGTTTTTT	CASSPSEGWEKLFF
TRBV12-5	-	TRBJ1-3	TRBD1	TGTGCTAGTTCGGGGACAGCGTCTGGAAACACCATATATTTT	CASSGTASGNTIYF
TRBV5-1	once	TRBJ1-2	-	TGCGCCAGCAGCTTGGATGGACAAAGTGGCTACACCTTC	CASSLDGQSGYTF
TRBV18	-	TRBJ1-3	-	TGTGCCAGCTCACCACCGCCGGGGTCTGGAAACACCATATATTTT	CASSPPPGSGNTIYF
TRBV19	-	TRBJ2-2	-	TGTGCCAGTAGTTCCGGACTCACCCGGGAAACCGGGGAGCTGTTTTTT	CASSSGLTRETGELFF
TRBV2	-	TRBJ2-2	-	TGTGCCAGCGGGGGCTTTGCAGCGAACACCGGGGAGCTGTTTTTT	CASGGFAANTGELFF
TRBV4-1	-	TRBJ2-6	TRBD1	TGCGCCAGCAGTATGGGACAGGGTCCGGTGGCTGGGGCCAACGTCCTGACTTTC	CASSMGQGPVAGANVLTF
TRBV7-9	-	TRBJ1-5	TRBD1	TGTGCCAGCAGTTTCGGACAGGGGTATAGCAATCAGCCCCAGCATTTT	CASSFGQGYSNQPQHF
TRBV18	once	TRBJ1-4	TRBD1	TGTGCCAGCTCACTCTGGACAGGGGGCGTGGCTAATGAAAAACTGTTTTTT	CASSLWTGGVANEKLFF
TRBV9	-	TRBJ2-5	TRBD1	TGTGCCAGCAGCGTAGGGCAGGGGGCCCAAGAGACCCAGTACTTC	CASSVGQGAQETQYF
TRBV11-1	-	TRBJ2-1	-	TGTGCCAGCAGCTCGAGCTTTAGTGGGCTCTACAATGAGCAGTTCTTC	CASSSSFSGLYNEQFF
TRBV7-2	-	TRBJ2-3	TRBD1	TGTGCCAGCAGCTTAGGTTTTGGGACAGGGTCAGATACGCAGTATTTT	CASSLGFGTGSDTQYF
TRBV6-2/TRBV6-3	few	TRBJ2-4	TRBD2	TGTGCCAGCAGTGTAGGGACTAGCGGGGTAGTTCAGTACTTC	CASSVGTSGVVQYF
TRBV7-9	-	TRBJ2-2	-	TGTGCCAGCAGATCGGACAGTCACACCGGGGAGCTGTTTTTT	CASRSDSHTGELFF
TRBV5-1	-	TRBJ2-1	TRBD1	TGCGTCAGCAGCTTGGGGGACAGGGTCAATGAGCAGTTCTTC	CVSSLGDRVNEQFF
TRBV19	-	TRBJ1-6	-	TGTGCCAGTAGTATGAGGAGACAGGTGAATTATTCACCCCTCCACTTT	CASSMRRQVNYSPLHF
TRBV28	few	TRBJ1-5	-	TGTGCCAGCAGCAGGGGCGGACAGATGTTTCTTTATAGCAATCAGCCCCAGCATTTT	CASSRGGQMFLYSNQPQHF
TRBV28	-	TRBJ2-7	-	TGTGCCAGCAGTACCTTTGGTGGCCGCGAGCAGTACTTC	CASSTFGGREQYF
TRBV12-3/TRBV12-4	-	TRBJ2-5	-	TGTGCCAGTAGGGCGGGTCCCCAAGAGACCCAGTACTTC	CASRAGPQETQYF
TRBV28	-	TRBJ1-4	-	TGTGCCAGCAGTTTAATTCGGGAAAAACTGTTTTTT	CASSLIREKLFF
TRBV5-1	-	TRBJ2-2	TRBD2	TGCGCCAGCAGCGCGTTAGCGGGGGGGCCGGACACCGGGGAGCTGTTTTTT	CASSALAGGPDTGELFF
TRBV9	-	TRBJ1-1	-	TGTGCCAGCAGCCGAGGGGGGGTCCACACTGAAGCTTTCTTT	CASSRGGVHTEAFF
TRBV7-8	-	TRBJ1-1	TRBD1	TGTGCCAGCAGCTTAGCGGAGACAGGGGGCACTGAAGCTTTCTTT	CASSLAETGGTEAFF
TRBV5-6	-	TRBJ1-5	-	TGTGCCAGCAGCGGGGGACTCAGCAATCAGCCCCAGCATTTT	CASSGGLSNQPQHF
TRBV19	-	TRBJ2-2	-	TGTGCCAGTATTCTCAGGCCGAACACCGGGGAGCTGTTTTTT	CASILRPNTGELFF
TRBV5-1	-	TRBJ2-2	TRBD1	TGCGCCAGCAGCTTGCAGGGGGCGCTTACCGGGGAGCTGTTTTTT	CASSLQGALTGELFF
TRBV5-5	once	TRBJ1-2	TRBD1	TGTGCCAGCAGCTTGGCGGACAGGGGATCCTATGGCTACACCTTC	CASSLADRGSYGYTF
TRBV3-1/TRBV3-2	-	TRBJ1-1	TRBD1	TGTGCCAGCAGCCATTATTGGACAGGGGTGACTGAAGCTTTCTTT	CASSHYWTGVTEAFF
TRBV30	-	TRBJ1-1	-	TGTGCCTGGATTTCGGGGTTGCACACTGAAGCTTTCTTT	CAWISGLHTEAFF
TRBV5-1	-	TRBJ2-3	TRBD1	TGCGCCAGCAGCAGGGGACAGGCCAGCACAGATACGCAGTATTTT	CASSRGQASTDTQYF
TRBV6-2/TRBV6-3	-	TRBJ1-2	-	TGTGCCAGCAGTCCAGGGCCCTCTAACTATGGCTACACCTTC	CASSPGPSNYGYTF
TRBV3-1/TRBV3-2	-	TRBJ2-2	TRBD2	TGTGCCAGCAGCGCCTCGGGAGGAACCGGGGAGCTGTTTTTT	CASSASGGTGELFF
TRBV15	few	TRBJ2-5	TRBD2	TGTGCCACCAGCAGAGGGGGCGGGGGGTCAGAGACCCAGTACTTC	CATSRGGGGSETQYF
TRBV24-1	-	TRBJ1-2	-	TGTGCCACCAGTGATTCTATACAGGGCTATGGCTACACCTTC	CATSDSIQGYGYTF